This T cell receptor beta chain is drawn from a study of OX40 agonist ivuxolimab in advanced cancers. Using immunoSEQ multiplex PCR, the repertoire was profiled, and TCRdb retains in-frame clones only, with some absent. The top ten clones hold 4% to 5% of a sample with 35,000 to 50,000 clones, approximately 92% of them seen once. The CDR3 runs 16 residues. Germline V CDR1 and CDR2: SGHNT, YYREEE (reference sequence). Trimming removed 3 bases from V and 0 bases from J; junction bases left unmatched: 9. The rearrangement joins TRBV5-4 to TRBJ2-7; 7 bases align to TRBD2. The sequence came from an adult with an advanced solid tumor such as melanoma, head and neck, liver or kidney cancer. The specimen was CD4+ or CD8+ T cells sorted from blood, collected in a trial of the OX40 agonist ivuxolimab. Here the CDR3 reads CASSSMAGGSSYEQYF. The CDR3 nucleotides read TGTGCCAGCAGCTCGATGGCCGGGGGGAGCTCCTACGAGCAGTACTTC.